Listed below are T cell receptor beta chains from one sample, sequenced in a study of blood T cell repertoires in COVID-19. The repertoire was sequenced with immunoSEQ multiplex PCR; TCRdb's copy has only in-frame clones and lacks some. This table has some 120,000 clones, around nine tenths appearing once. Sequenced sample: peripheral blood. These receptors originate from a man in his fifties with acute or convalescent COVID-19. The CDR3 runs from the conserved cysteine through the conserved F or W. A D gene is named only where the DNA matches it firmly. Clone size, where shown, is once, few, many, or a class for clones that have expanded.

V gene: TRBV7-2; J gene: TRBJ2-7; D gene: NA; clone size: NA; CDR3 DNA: TGTGCCAGCAGCTTAGGACCCACAGGGCCTGGGGACACTCGTGGCGAGCAGTACTTC; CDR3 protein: CASSLGPTGPGDTRGEQYF
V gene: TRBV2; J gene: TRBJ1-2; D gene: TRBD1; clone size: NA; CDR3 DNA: TGTGCCAGCAGTGAGAACAGGGGGAACTATGGCTACACCTTC; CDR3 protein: CASSENRGNYGYTF
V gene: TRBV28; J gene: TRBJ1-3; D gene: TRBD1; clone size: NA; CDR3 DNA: TGTGCCAGCACTAATACAGGGGGGGAAAACACCATATATTTT; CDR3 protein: CASTNTGGENTIYF
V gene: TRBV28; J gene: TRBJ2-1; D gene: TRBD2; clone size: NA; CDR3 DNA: TGTGCCAGCAGTCCCCGACTAGCGGGAGTCGGTGAGCAGTTCTTC; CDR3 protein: CASSPRLAGVGEQFF
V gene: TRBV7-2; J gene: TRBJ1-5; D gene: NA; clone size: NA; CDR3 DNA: TGTGCCAGCAGCTCGACAGGTCGGCAGCATTTT; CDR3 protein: CASSSTGRQHF
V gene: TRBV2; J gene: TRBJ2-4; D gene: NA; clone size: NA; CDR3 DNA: TGTGCCAGCAGGGGGGCCCTAGCCAAAAACATTCAGTACTTC; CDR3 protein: CASRGALAKNIQYF
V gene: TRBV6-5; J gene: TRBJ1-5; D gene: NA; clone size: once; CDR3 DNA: TGTGCCAGCAGTTTCCGTGAAACACCGCATTTT; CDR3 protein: CASSFRETPHF
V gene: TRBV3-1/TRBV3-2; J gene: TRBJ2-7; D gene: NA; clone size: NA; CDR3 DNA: TGTGCCAGCAGCCTCAGGACAGAATACGAGCAGTACTTC; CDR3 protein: CASSLRTEYEQYF
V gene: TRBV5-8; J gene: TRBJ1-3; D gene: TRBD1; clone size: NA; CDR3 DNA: TGTGCCAGCAGCTGGGACAGGGGGCCTGGAAACACCATATATTTT; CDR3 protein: CASSWDRGPGNTIYF
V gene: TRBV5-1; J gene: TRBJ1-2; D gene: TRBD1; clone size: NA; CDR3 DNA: TGCGCCAGCAGCTCAACGGACAGGGGAACGATTGGCTACACCTTC; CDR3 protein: CASSSTDRGTIGYTF
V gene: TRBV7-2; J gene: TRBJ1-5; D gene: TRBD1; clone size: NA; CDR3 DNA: TGTGCCAGCAGCTTAAATGTAGGGACAGGTAATCAGCCCCAGCATTTT; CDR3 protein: CASSLNVGTGNQPQHF
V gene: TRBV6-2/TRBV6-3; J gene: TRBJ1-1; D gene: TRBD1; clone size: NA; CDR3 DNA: TGTGCCAGCAGCAGCGAAGACAGGGTCAGGGACACTGAAGCTTTCTTT; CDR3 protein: CASSSEDRVRDTEAFF
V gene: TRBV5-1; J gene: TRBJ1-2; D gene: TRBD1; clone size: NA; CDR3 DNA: TGCGCCAGCGGGGCAAGACAGGGTGGTTCCTATGGCTACACCTTC; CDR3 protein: CASGARQGGSYGYTF
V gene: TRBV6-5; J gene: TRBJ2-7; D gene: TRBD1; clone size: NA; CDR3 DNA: TGTGCCAGCAGTTACTCGGACAGGGGGACCTACGAGCAGTACTTC; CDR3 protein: CASSYSDRGTYEQYF